The 5 T cell receptor beta chains listed next were all sequenced from one sample in a study of T cell responses to AZD1222 COVID-19 vaccine. Method: immunoSEQ multiplex PCR; TCRdb's copy keeps in-frame clones and lacks some. The data contain about 120,000 clones, 85% to 95% of them singletons. The sequencing here drew on peripheral blood, taken 28 days after the second AZD1222 dose. The receptors were sampled from an adult who received the AZD1222 COVID-19 vaccine.

This clone was seen a single time. The V and J genes are TRBV7-8 and TRBJ1-5; D perhaps matches TRBD1 (5 bases). Germline V gene sequence: CDR1 SGHVS, CDR2 FQNEAQ. CDR3 size: 15 residues. The V end was cut by 0 bases, the J end by 0 bases, with 6 bases between. The CDR3 bases are TGTGCCAGCAGCTTAGCTACAGGTAGCAATCAGCCCCAGCATTTT. This gives the protein CASSLATGSNQPQHF.

This clone was counted a few times. The chain joins TRBV7-2 to TRBJ2-7; D may correspond to TRBD1 or TRBD2 (5 bases each). The CDR3 sequence is 15 residues long. CDR1 SGHTA and CDR2 FQGNSA come from the germline V gene. The V end lost 5 bases, the J end lost 2 bases, and 16 bases lay between the germline ends. CDR3 sequence: CASSGRDRTPYEQYF. CDR3 nucleotides: TGTGCCAGCAGCGGACGGGACCGCACACCCTACGAGCAGTACTTC.

The chain carries TRBV19 and TRBJ2-5, with 9 bases identical to TRBD1. This CDR3 is 15 amino acids long. From germline, CDR1 is LNHDA and CDR2 SQIVND (reference sequence). The V segment lost 1 base and the J segment 5 bases; nucleotides outside the gene matches: 5. The CDR3 sequence is CASSIGDREVETQYF. DNA of the CDR3: TGTGCCAGTAGTATAGGGGACAGGGAGGTGGAGACCCAGTACTTC.

V is TRBV2 and J is TRBJ2-7, with D maybe TRBD2 (5 bases). V lost 11 bases to trimming and J lost 5 bases, with 13 bases between them. CDR1 and CDR2 from the germline V gene are SNHLY and FYNNEI. CDR3 length: 11 amino acids. CDR3 protein: CASWAGDEQYF. The CDR3 DNA is TGTGCCTCATGGGCCGGGGACGAGCAGTACTTC.

The chain is built from TRBV9 and TRBJ2-7; possible D gene TRBD1, 6 bases. V lost 4 bases and J lost 4, with 6 bases in between. From germline, CDR1 is SGDLS and CDR2 YYNGEE. This CDR3 has 11 residues. The CDR3 spells CASSTGYEQYF. CDR3 nucleotides: TGTGCCAGCAGCACAGGGTACGAGCAGTACTTC. The full variable domain, rest sourced from reference TRBV9 and TRBJ2-7, is DSGVTQTPKHLITATGQRVTLRCSPRSGDLSVYWYQQSLDQGLQFLIQYYNGEERAKGNILERFSAQQFPDLHSELNLSSLELGDSALYFCASSTGYEQYFGPGTRLTVT.